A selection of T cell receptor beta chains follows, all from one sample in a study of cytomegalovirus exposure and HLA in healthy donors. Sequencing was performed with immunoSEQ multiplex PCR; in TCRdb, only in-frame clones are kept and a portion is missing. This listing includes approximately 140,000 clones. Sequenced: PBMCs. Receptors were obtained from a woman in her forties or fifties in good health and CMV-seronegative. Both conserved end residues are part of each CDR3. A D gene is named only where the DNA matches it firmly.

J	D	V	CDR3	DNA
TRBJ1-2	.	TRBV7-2	CASSRWGDYGYTF	TGTGCCAGCAGCCGATGGGGGGACTATGGCTACACCTTC
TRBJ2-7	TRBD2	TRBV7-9	CASRSGGSYEQYF	TGTGCCAGCAGGTCGGGGGGAAGCTACGAGCAGTACTTC
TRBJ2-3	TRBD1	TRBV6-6	CASRKEQGPDTQYF	TGTGCCAGCAGAAAAGAACAGGGGCCAGATACGCAGTATTTT
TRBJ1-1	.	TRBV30	CAWSVSIYTEAFF	TGTGCCTGGAGTGTCTCTATTTACACTGAAGCTTTCTTT
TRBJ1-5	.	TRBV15	CATSPDFSNQPQHF	TGTGCCACCAGTCCGGACTTTAGCAATCAGCCCCAGCATTTT
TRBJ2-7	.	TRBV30	CAWRDWAGSLSYEQYF	TGTGCCTGGAGGGATTGGGCGGGTTCCCTCTCCTACGAGCAGTACTTC
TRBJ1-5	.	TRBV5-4	CASSAGTNSQPQHF	TGTGCCAGCAGCGCCGGGACAAATTCTCAGCCCCAGCATTTT
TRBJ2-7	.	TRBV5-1	CASSRGTSQSVYEQYF	TGCGCCAGCAGCCGCGGTACTAGTCAATCCGTGTACGAGCAGTACTTC
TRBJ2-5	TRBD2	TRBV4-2	CASSQDDSGSETQYF	TGTGCCAGCAGCCAAGACGATAGCGGGTCAGAGACCCAGTACTTC
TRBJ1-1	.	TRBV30	CAWSFGPPPQGEAFF	TGTGCCTGGAGTTTCGGTCCTCCCCCTCAGGGTGAAGCTTTCTTT
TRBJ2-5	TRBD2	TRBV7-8	CASSSPPGGRVGETQYF	TGTGCCAGCAGCTCCCCCCCCGGAGGGAGGGTTGGAGAGACCCAGTACTTC
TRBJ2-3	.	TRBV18	CASSNIINSEGTDTQYF	TGTGCCAGCTCAAACATCATCAACTCGGAGGGCACAGATACGCAGTATTTT
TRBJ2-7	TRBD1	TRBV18	CASSPGTGGSHEQYF	TGTGCCAGCTCACCAGGCACAGGGGGTTCCCACGAGCAGTACTTC
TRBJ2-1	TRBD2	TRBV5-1	CASSLATRGGRSYNEQFF	TGCGCCAGCAGCTTGGCCACCCGGGGGGGTAGGTCCTACAATGAGCAGTTCTTC
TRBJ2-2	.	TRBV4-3	CASSQEALRTGELFF	TGCGCCAGCAGCCAAGAGGCCCTGCGGACCGGGGAGCTGTTTTTT
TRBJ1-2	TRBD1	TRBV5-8	CAAGTGYGYTF	TGTGCCGCTGGGACAGGGTACGGCTACACCTTC
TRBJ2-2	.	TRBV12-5	CASTSSKTGTLTGELFF	TGTGCTAGTACCTCCTCGAAGACAGGGACTCTCACCGGGGAGCTGTTTTTT
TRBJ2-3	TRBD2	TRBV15	CATSRPSGVTDTQYF	TGTGCCACCAGCAGACCGAGCGGGGTTACAGATACGCAGTATTTT
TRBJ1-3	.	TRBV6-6	CASRPRDAGNTIYF	TGTGCCAGCAGGCCCAGGGATGCTGGAAACACCATATATTTT
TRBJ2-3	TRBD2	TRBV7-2	CASSLATAGGRVRYF	TGTGCCAGCAGCTTAGCCACAGCGGGGGGCAGGGTCCGGTATTTT
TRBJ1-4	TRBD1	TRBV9	CASSTGQGATNEKLFF	TGTGCCAGCAGCACCGGACAGGGGGCAACTAATGAAAAACTGTTTTTT
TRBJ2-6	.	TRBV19	CASSMGGANVLTF	TGTGCCAGTAGTATGGGCGGGGCCAACGTCCTGACTTTC
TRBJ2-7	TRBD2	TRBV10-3	CAIRTSGSSYEQYF	TGTGCCATCCGGACTAGCGGGAGCTCCTACGAGCAGTACTTC
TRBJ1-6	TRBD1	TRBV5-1	CASSLEGQGHSPLHF	TGCGCCAGCAGCTTGGAGGGACAGGGACATTCACCCCTCCACTTT
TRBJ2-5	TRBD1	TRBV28	CASSFYRGETQYF	TGTGCCAGCAGTTTTTACAGGGGGGAGACCCAGTACTTC
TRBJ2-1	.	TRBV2	CTLLGGGGYEQFF	TGTACGCTCCTCGGGGGCGGGGGCTATGAGCAGTTCTTC
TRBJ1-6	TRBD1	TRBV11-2	CASSQRDRGPHSPLHF	TGTGCCAGCAGCCAACGGGACAGGGGCCCTCATTCACCCCTCCACTTT
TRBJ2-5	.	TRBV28	CASSSGPSRLQETQYF	TGTGCCAGCAGTTCAGGGCCCTCTCGGCTCCAAGAGACCCAGTACTTC